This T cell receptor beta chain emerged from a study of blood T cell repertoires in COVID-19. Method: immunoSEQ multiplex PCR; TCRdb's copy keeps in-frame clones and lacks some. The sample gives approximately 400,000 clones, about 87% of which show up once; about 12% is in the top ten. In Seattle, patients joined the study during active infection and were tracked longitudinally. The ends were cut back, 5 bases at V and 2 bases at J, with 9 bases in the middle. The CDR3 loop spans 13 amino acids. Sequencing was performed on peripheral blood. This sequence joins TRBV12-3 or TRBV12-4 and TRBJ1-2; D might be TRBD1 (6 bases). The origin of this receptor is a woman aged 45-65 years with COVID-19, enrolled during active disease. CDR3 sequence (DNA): TGTGCCAGCAGTCGGACAGCAAACTATGGCTACACCTTC. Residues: CASSRTANYGYTF.